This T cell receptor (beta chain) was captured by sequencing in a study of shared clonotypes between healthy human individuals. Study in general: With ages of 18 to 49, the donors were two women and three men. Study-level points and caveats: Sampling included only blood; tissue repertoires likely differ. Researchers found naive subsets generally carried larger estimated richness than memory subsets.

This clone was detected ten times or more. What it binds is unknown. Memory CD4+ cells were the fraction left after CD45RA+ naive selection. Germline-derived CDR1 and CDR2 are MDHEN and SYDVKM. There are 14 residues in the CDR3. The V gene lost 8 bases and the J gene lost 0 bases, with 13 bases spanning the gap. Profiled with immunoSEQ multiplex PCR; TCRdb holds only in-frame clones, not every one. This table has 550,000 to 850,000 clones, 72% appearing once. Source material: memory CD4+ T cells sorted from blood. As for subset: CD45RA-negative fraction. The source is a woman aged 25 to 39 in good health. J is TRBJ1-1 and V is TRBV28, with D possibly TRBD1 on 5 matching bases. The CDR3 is CASALGTLNTEAFF. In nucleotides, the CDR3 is TGTGCCAGCGCCCTAGGGACTCTGAACACTGAAGCTTTCTTT.